The entry that follows covers one TCR beta chain sequence. Its antigen is unidentified. These data come from a study of T-cell reconstitution after alpha-beta-depleted transplantation in children. Study-wide results and caveats: Counts and diversity of T cells one year after transplant came mostly from newly produced T cells. Several patients had high TCRbeta diversity at day 60; it came from surviving recipient T cells and thymic progenitors. After transplant, at about two months, alpha-beta T cells were reportedly derived from several hundred expanded graft clones.

Unique molecular identifiers tagged the TCRbeta library. TCRdb recomputed calls from the PCR reads with MiXCR, one row per CDR3 protein. This sample has about 460,000 distinct CDR3 sequences; about 10% occur once, and the top ten carry around 2%. J lost 0 bases, V lost 2 bases, and 5 bases had no gene match. Germline CDR1 and CDR2: DFQATT and SNEGSKA (reference sequence). CDR3 length: 16 amino acids. The rearrangement joins TRBV20-1 to TRBJ2-7; 12 nucleotides align to TRBD2. The sample here was PBMCs, taken before TCRalphabeta/CD19-depleted stem cell transplant. The sequence derives from a child younger than 10 with inherited bone marrow failure, due to receive a stem cell transplant. Written as DNA, the CDR3 is TGCAGTGCTAGAATCCTAGCGGGAGGGGGCTCCTACGAGCAGTACTTC. It specifies CSARILAGGGSYEQYF.